The 5 T cell receptor beta chains below come from one sample, sequenced in a study of identical twins. In TCRdb, the 5' RACE reads were re-called with MiXCR into one record per CDR3 protein. The sample includes more than 1.5 million distinct CDR3 sequences, about 32% of them seen just once. The sample comprised cord blood. The source is a newborn girl in good health.

This clonotype was observed a single time. This chain joins TRBV27 and TRBJ1-1; TRBD1 might be the D (5 bases). The CDR3 has 14 amino acids. Germline-derived CDR1 and CDR2 are MNHEY and SMNVEV (reference sequence). The V end was cut by 5 bases, the J end by 7 bases, with 17 bases between. The CDR3 DNA reads TGTGCCAGCAGTGCAAAGCGGACAAAGTTTGAAGCTTTCTTT. The encoded protein is CASSAKRTKFEAFF.

To note about this clonotype: A read error is possible here, since a much larger clone lies one base away. The chain couples TRBV4-2 to TRBJ2-1; D is unclear. Per the germline V gene, CDR1 is LGHNA and CDR2 is YNFKEQ. The CDR3 extends over 13 amino acids. V was cut by 1 base and J by 10 bases, with 11 bases left in between. The CDR3 reads CASSQGTPYEQFF. The DNA for the CDR3 is TGTGCCAGCAGCCAAGGGACCCCCTACGAGCAGTTCTTC.

This clonotype was detected a few times. The chain joins TRBV20-1 to TRBJ2-7, with 12 nucleotides matching TRBD2. The junction had 5 bases not matched to a gene; V was cut back by 0 bases and J by 2 bases. The CDR3 contains 16 residues. CDR1 and CDR2 (germline): DFQATT, SNEGSKA (reference sequence). This CDR3 is CSARDVRTSGTYEQYF. The CDR3 DNA reads as TGCAGTGCTAGAGATGTTAGGACTAGCGGGACCTACGAGCAGTACTTC.

The rearrangement uses TRBV6-1 and TRBJ2-1; tentatively, D is TRBD1 (6 bases). The J call may be faulty, since TRBJ2-7 better matches the DNA end. Germline CDR1 is MNHNS and CDR2 is SASEGT. The CDR3 covers 14 residues. This CDR3 is CASSRDNSYNEQYF. In DNA, the CDR3 is TGTGCCAGCAGTCGGGACAACTCCTACAATGAGCAGTACTTC.

J is TRBJ2-7 and V is TRBV20-1, with D possibly matching TRBD2 (6 bases). Gene TRBJ2-5 matches the end of the DNA better, so the J call may be wrong. The CDR3 spans 15 residues. The germline V gene encodes CDR1 DFQATT and CDR2 SNEGSKA (reference sequence). The CDR3: CSASPTIGGGETQYF. The CDR3 region has the DNA TGCAGTGCCAGTCCGACTATCGGGGGAGGAGAGACCCAGTACTTC.